This T cell receptor (beta chain) was obtained from a study of T-cell reconstitution after alpha-beta-depleted transplantation in children. Study results and limitations: The origin of high day-60 TCRbeta diversity in some patients lay in surviving recipient T cells and thymic progenitors. T-cell counts and diversity at one year post-transplant came mainly from newly produced T cells.

Preparation of the TCRbeta library was carried out with unique molecular identifiers. TCRdb reanalysed the PCR reads using MiXCR and keeps one entry per CDR3 protein. The data show 45,000 to 50,000 distinct CDR3 sequences, under 60% seen once. CDR3 length: 15 residues. Germline-derived CDR1 and CDR2 are SGHRS and YFSETQ. V lost 4 bases and J 4 bases, leaving 17 bases between the germline ends. Of note for this clonotype: Antigen unknown.

This sequence was found in a boy under two years old with SCID, due to receive a stem cell transplant. Sequencing used peripheral blood, obtained before TCRalphabeta/CD19-depleted stem cell transplant. The chain joins TRBV5-1 to TRBJ1-1, with D perhaps TRBD1 (5 bases). This CDR3 reads CASSPSGTLGTEAFF. The CDR3 nucleotides read TGCGCCAGCAGCCCTTCTGGGACTTTAGGCACTGAAGCTTTCTTT.